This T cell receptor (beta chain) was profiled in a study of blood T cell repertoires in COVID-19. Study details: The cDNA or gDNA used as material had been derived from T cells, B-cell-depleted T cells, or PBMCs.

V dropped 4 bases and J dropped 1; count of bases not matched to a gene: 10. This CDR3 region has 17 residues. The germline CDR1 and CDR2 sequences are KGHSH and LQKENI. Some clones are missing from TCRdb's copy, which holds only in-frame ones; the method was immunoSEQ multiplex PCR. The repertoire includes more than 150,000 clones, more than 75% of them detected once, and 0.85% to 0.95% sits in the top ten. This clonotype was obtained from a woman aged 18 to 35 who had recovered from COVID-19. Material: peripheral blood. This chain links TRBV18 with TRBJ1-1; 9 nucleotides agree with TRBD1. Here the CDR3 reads CASSQYRTGGANTEAFF. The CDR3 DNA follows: TGTGCCAGCTCACAATATAGAACAGGGGGCGCGAACACTGAAGCTTTCTTT.